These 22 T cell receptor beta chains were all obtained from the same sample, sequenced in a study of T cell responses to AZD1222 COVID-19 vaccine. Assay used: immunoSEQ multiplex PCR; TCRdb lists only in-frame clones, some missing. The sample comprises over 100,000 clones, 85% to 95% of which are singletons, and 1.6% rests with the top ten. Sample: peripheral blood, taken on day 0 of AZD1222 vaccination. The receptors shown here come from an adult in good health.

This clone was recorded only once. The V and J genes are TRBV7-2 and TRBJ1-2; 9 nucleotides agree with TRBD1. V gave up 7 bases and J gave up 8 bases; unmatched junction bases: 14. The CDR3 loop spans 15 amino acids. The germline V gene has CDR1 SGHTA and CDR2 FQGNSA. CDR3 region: CASTRREGQGGGYTF. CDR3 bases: TGTGCCAGCACGCGAAGAGAGGGACAGGGCGGAGGCTACACCTTC.

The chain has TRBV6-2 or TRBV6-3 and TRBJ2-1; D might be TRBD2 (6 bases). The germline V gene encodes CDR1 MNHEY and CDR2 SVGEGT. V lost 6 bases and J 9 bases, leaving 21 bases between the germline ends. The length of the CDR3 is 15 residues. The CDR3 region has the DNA TGTGCCAGCAGCCCCGGACTAAAAGCTTCCCCTGAGCAGTTCTTC. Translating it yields CASSPGLKASPEQFF.

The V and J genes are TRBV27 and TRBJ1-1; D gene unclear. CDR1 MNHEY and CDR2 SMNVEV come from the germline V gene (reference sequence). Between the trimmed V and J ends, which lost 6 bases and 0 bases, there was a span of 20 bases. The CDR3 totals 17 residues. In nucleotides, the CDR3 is TGTGCCAGCAGCCAACTATTACCCACAGAAATGAACACTGAAGCTTTCTTT. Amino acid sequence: CASSQLLPTEMNTEAFF.

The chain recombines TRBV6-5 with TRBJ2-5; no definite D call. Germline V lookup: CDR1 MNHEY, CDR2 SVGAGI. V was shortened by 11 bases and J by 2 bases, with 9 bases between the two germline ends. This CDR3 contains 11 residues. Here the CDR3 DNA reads TGTGCCGGTGGACCACAAGAGACCCAGTACTTC. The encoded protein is CAGGPQETQYF.

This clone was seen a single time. In DNA, the CDR3 is TGTGCCAGCAGTTTAATCCCAGATGGAAACACCATATATTTT. Protein product: CASSLIPDGNTIYF. The chain links TRBV27 to TRBJ1-3; D not certain. The CDR3 runs 14 residues. V was cut by 2 bases and J by 3 bases, with 8 bases left in between. The germline V gene encodes CDR1 MNHEY and CDR2 SMNVEV (reference sequence).

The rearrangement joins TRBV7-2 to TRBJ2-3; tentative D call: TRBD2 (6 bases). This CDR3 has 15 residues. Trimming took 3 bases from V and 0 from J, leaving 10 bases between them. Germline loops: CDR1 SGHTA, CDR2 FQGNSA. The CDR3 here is CASSLGGTSTDTQYF. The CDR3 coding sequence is TGTGCCAGCAGCTTGGGGGGTACTAGCACAGATACGCAGTATTTT. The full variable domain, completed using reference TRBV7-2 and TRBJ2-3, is GAGVSQSPSNKVTEKGKDVELRCDPISGHTALYWYRQSLGQGLEFLIYFQGNSAPDKSGLPSDRFSAERTGGSVSTLTIQRTQQEDSAVYLCASSLGGTSTDTQYFGPGTRLTVL.

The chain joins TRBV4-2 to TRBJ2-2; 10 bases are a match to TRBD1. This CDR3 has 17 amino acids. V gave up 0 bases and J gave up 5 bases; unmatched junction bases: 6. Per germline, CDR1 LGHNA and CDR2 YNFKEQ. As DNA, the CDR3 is TGTGCCAGCAGCCAAGAGGGGACAGGGGATTATACCGGGGAGCTGTTTTTT. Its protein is CASSQEGTGDYTGELFF.

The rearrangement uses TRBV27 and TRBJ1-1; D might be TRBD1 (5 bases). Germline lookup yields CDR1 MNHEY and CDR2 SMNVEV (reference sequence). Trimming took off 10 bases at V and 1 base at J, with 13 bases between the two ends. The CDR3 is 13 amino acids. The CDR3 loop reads CAIEQRGNTEAFF. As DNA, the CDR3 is TGTGCCATCGAACAGAGGGGGAACACTGAAGCTTTCTTT.

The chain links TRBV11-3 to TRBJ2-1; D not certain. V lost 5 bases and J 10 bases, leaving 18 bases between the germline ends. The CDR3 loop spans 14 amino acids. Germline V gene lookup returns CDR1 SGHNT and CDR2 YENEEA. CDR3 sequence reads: CASSPKALPEEQFF. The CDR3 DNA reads TGTGCCAGCAGCCCAAAGGCCCTGCCGGAGGAGCAGTTCTTC.

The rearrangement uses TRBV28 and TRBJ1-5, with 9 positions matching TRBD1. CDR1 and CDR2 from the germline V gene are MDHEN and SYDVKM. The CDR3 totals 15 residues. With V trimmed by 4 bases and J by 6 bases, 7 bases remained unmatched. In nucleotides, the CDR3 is TGTGCCAGCAGTTCTACCGGGACAGGGTTTCAGCCCCAGCATTTT. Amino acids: CASSSTGTGFQPQHF.

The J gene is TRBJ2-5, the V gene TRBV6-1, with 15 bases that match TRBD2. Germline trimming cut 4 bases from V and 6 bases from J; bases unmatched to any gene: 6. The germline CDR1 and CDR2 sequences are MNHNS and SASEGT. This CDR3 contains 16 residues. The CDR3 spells CASSGTSGGAAQTQYF. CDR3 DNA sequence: TGTGCCAGCAGTGGGACTAGCGGGGGGGCCGCACAGACCCAGTACTTC.

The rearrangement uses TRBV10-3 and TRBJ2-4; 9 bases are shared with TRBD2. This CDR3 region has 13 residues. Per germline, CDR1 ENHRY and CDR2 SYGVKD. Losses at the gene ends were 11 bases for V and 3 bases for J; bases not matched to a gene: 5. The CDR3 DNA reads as TGTGCCGCGGCGGGGGGGGACAAAAACATTCAGTACTTC. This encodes CAAAGGDKNIQYF.

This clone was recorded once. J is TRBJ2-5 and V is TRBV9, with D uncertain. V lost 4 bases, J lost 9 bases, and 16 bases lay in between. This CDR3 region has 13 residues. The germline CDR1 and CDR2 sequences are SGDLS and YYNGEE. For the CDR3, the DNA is TGTGCCAGCAGCCCCAATTCGGTTATGGCCCAGTACTTC. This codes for CASSPNSVMAQYF.

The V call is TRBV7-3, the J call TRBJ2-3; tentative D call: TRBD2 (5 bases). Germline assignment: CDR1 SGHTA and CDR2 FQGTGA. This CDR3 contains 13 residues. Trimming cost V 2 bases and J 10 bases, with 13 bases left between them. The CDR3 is CASSLGGSSSQYF. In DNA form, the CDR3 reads TGTGCCAGCAGCTTAGGTGGGAGTAGCTCGCAGTATTTT.

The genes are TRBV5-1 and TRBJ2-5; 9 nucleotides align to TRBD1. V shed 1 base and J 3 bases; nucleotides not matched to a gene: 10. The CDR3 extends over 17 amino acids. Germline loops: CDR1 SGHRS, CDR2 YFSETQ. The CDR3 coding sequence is TGCGCCAGCAGCTTGCAGGGGACAGGGCATGGGGAAGAGACCCAGTACTTC. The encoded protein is CASSLQGTGHGEETQYF.

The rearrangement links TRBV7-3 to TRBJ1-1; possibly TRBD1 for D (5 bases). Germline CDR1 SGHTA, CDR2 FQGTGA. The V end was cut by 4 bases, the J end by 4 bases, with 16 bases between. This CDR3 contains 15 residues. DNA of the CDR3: TGTGCCAGCAGCTCACGTGGGGGTCGTGGCACTGAAGCTTTCTTT. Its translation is CASSSRGGRGTEAFF.

CDR3 sequence reads: CASSVSGGSNEKLFF. In DNA form, the CDR3 reads TGTGCCAGCAGCGTATCGGGGGGCTCTAATGAAAAACTGTTTTTT. The rearrangement links TRBV9 to TRBJ1-4, with D tentatively TRBD1 (6 bases). This CDR3 is built from 15 residues. Germline V lookup: CDR1 SGDLS, CDR2 YYNGEE. The germline V and J ends were trimmed by 1 base and 3 bases, with 10 bases remaining between them.

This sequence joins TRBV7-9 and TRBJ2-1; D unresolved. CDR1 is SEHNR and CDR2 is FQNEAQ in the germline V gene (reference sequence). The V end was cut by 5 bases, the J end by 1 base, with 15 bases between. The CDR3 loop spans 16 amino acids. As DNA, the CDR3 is TGTGCCAGCAGCCCTAGGATGACTTCTTCCTACAATGAGCAGTTCTTC. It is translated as CASSPRMTSSYNEQFF.

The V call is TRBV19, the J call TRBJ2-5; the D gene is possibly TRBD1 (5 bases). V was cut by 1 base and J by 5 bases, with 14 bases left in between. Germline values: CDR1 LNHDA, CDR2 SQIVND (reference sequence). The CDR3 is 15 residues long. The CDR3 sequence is CASSIGKGAGETQYF. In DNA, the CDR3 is TGTGCCAGTAGTATAGGAAAAGGGGCCGGGGAGACCCAGTACTTC.

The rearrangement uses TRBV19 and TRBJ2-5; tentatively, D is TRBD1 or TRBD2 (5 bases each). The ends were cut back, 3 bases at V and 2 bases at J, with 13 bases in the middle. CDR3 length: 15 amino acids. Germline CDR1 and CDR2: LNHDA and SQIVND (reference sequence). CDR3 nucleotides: TGTGCCAGTAGTATTCCCGGGGCCGGGCAAGAGACCCAGTACTTC. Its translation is CASSIPGAGQETQYF.

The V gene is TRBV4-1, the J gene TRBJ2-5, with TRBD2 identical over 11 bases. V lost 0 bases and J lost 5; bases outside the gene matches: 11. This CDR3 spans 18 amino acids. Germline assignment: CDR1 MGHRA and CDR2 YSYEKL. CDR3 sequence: CASSQDWVAGGHGETQYF. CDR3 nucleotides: TGCGCCAGCAGCCAAGATTGGGTAGCGGGGGGGCATGGCGAGACCCAGTACTTC.

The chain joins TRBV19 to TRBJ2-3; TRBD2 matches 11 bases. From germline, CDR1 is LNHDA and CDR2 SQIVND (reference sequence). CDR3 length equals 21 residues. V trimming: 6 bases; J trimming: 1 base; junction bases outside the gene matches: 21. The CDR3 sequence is CASSPHFHLDSGRAGTDTQYF. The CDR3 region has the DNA TGTGCCAGTAGCCCACATTTTCATTTAGATAGCGGGAGGGCCGGCACAGATACGCAGTATTTT.